This T cell receptor beta chain stems from a study of blood T cell repertoires in COVID-19. Study overall: Some COVID-19 samples were acute and others convalescent; all came from the United States, Italy and Spain. T cells, B-cell-depleted T cells, or PBMCs supplied cDNA or gDNA.

The age range of participants was 18 to 89 years, with residence in about 25 US areas. Participants reported their clinical history, and cohort assignment relied on those reports. Generated by immunoSEQ multiplex PCR, the TCRdb table keeps only in-frame clones and is missing some. The sample lists 150,000 to 200,000 clones; approximately 82% were seen once. V shed 4 bases and J shed 6 bases, with 18 bases lying between them. This CDR3 comprises 15 residues. CDR1 is SGHAT, CDR2 FQNNGV, per germline. The rearrangement joins TRBV11-2 to TRBJ1-2, with D possibly TRBD1 on 6 matching bases. The receptor's source is a woman aged 55-69 years with acute COVID-19. Material: PBMCs or T cells enriched from blood (not recorded which). The CDR3 protein is CASSSVKGGLDGYTF. In nucleotides, the CDR3 is TGTGCCAGCAGCTCAGTAAAGGGGGGGCTGGATGGCTACACCTTC.